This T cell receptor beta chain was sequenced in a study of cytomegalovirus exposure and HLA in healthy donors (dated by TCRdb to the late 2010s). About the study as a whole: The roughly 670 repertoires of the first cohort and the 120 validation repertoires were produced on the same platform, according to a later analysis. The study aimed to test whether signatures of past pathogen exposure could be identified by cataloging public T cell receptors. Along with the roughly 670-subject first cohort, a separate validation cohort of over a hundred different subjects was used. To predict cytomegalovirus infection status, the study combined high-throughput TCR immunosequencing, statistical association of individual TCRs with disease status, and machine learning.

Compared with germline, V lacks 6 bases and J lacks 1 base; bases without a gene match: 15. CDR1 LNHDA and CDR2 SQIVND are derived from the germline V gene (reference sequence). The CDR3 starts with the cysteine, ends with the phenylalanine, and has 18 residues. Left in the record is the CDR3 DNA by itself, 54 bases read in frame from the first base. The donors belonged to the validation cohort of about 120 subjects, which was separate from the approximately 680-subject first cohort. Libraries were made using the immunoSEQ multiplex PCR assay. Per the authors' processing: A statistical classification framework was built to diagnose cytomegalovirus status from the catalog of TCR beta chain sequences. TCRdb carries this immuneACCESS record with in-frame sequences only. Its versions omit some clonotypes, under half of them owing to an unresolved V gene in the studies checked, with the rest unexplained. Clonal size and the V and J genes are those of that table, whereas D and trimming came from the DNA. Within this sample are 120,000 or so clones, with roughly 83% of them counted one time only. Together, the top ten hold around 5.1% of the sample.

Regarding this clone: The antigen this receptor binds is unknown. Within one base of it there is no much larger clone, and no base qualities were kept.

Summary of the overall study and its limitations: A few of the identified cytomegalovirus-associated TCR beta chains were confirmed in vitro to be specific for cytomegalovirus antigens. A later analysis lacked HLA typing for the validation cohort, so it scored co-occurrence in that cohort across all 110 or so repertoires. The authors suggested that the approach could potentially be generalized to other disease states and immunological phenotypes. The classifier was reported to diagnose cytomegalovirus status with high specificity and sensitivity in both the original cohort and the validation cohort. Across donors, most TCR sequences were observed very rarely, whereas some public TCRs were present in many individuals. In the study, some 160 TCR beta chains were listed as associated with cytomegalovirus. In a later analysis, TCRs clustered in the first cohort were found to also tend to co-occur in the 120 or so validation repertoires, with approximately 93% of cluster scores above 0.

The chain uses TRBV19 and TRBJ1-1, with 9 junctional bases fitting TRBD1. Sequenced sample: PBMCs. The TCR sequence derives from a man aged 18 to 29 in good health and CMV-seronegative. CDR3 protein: CASSLQTRDRDSNTEAFF. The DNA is TGTGCCAGTAGCCTCCAGACCCGGGACAGGGACTCGAACACTGAAGCTTTCTTT.